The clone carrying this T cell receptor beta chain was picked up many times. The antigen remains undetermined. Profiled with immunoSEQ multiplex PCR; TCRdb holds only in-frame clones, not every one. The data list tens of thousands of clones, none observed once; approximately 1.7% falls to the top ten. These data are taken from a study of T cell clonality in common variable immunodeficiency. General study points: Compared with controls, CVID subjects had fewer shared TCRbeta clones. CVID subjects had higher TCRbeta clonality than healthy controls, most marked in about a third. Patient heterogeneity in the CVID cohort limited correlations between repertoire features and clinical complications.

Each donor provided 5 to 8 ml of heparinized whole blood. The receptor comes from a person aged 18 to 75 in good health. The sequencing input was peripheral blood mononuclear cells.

The sequenced part of the CDR3 DNA is TGTGCCAGCAGTTTACCGGGGGGAAACATT. This gives the protein CASSLPGGNI. From start to end, the CDR3 is CASSLPGGNIQYF. The chain uses TRBV28 and TRBJ2-4, with 7 bases that match TRBD2. Read coverage stops 3 residues before the CDR3 terminus; the germline J gene supplies the remainder. CDR1 is MDHEN, CDR2 SYDVKM, per germline. V gave up 2 bases and J gave up 6 bases; unmatched junction bases: 1. The length of the CDR3 is 13 residues.